These T cell receptor beta chains were read from a single sample in a study of technical replicates of blood from a few donors. Repertoires were generated with immunoSEQ multiplex PCR, while TCRdb's copy carries only in-frame clones and drops some. The table includes tens of thousands of clones, approximately 94% detected once. Sequenced input: T cells isolated from PBMCs. The source is a human donor in good health. CDR3s include the opening cysteine and the closing phenylalanine or tryptophan. Each record gives: V gene, clone size, D gene, J gene, CDR3 protein, CDR3 DNA. D genes are given only for firm matches. Clone size appears in some rows only: once, few, many, or a class for an expanded clone.

V: TRBV5-6; size: NA; D: NA; J: TRBJ1-1; CDR3: CASSPEVEAYTEAFF; DNA: TGTGCCAGCAGTCCCGAGGTGGAGGCCTACACTGAAGCTTTCTTT
V: TRBV6-6; size: NA; D: NA; J: TRBJ1-5; CDR3: CASSSRGDQPQHF; DNA: TGTGCCAGCAGTTCCCGGGGAGATCAGCCCCAGCATTTT
V: TRBV11-2; size: NA; D: TRBD1; J: TRBJ2-7; CDR3: CASSAPGQVISYEQYF; DNA: TGTGCCAGCAGCGCCCCGGGACAGGTAATCTCCTACGAGCAGTACTTC
V: TRBV28; size: NA; D: NA; J: TRBJ2-7; CDR3: CASSPARGRAYEQYF; DNA: TGTGCCAGCAGTCCAGCCCGGGGTAGGGCTTACGAGCAGTACTTC
V: TRBV7-2; size: once; D: NA; J: TRBJ2-3; CDR3: CASSKGHLSTDTQYF; DNA: TGTGCCAGCAGCAAAGGACACCTTAGCACAGATACGCAGTATTTT
V: TRBV28; size: NA; D: TRBD2; J: TRBJ2-1; CDR3: CASSSSPNSGLQFF; DNA: TGTGCCAGCAGCTCTAGCCCCAATAGCGGGCTACAGTTCTTC
V: TRBV29-1; size: NA; D: NA; J: TRBJ2-3; CDR3: CSVDPGTDTQYF; DNA: TGCAGCGTTGACCCAGGAACAGATACGCAGTATTTT
V: TRBV29-1; size: NA; D: NA; J: TRBJ2-7; CDR3: CSVEGGAFYEQYF; DNA: TGCAGCGTTGAGGGGGGGGCCTTCTACGAGCAGTACTTC
V: TRBV9; size: once; D: TRBD1; J: TRBJ2-5; CDR3: CASSFRGQGGETQYF; DNA: TGTGCCAGCAGCTTCCGAGGACAGGGGGGAGAGACCCAGTACTTC
V: TRBV5-1; size: NA; D: TRBD2; J: TRBJ2-5; CDR3: CASSLAGREETQYF; DNA: TGCGCCAGCAGCTTAGCGGGAAGGGAAGAGACCCAGTACTTC
V: TRBV11-2; size: once; D: TRBD2; J: TRBJ2-5; CDR3: CASSISGRQETQYF; DNA: TGTGCCAGCAGCATAAGCGGGAGGCAAGAGACCCAGTACTTC
V: TRBV6-1; size: NA; D: NA; J: TRBJ1-2; CDR3: CASSGGADANYGYTF; DNA: TGTGCCAGCAGCGGCGGGGCCGATGCTAACTATGGCTACACCTTC
V: TRBV9; size: NA; D: TRBD2; J: TRBJ2-1; CDR3: CASSVLAASSYNEQFF; DNA: TGTGCCAGCAGCGTCCTAGCGGCCAGCTCCTACAATGAGCAGTTCTTC
V: TRBV28; size: NA; D: NA; J: TRBJ1-1; CDR3: CASSLWTDRGTEAFF; DNA: TGTGCCAGCAGTCTATGGACAGATAGGGGCACTGAAGCTTTCTTT
V: TRBV5-1; size: NA; D: NA; J: TRBJ2-3; CDR3: CASSLSPTDTQYF; DNA: TGCGCCAGCAGCTTGAGCCCCACAGATACGCAGTATTTT
V: TRBV4-1; size: NA; D: NA; J: TRBJ1-5; CDR3: CASSHPLRGAVINQPQHF; DNA: TGCGCCAGCAGCCATCCCCTCAGGGGCGCGGTTATCAATCAGCCCCAGCATTTT
V: TRBV11-3; size: NA; D: TRBD1; J: TRBJ1-2; CDR3: CASSLGQGMRGYTF; DNA: TGTGCCAGCAGCCTGGGACAGGGGATGAGGGGCTACACCTTC
V: TRBV28; size: NA; D: TRBD1; J: TRBJ1-1; CDR3: CASSFPATGGLTEAFF; DNA: TGTGCCAGCAGTTTTCCTGCGACAGGGGGCCTCACTGAAGCTTTCTTT
V: TRBV5-1; size: NA; D: NA; J: TRBJ1-1; CDR3: CASSLRDPGTNTEAFF; DNA: TGCGCCAGCAGCTTGCGGGATCCGGGTACGAACACTGAAGCTTTCTTT
V: TRBV4-1; size: NA; D: NA; J: TRBJ1-2; CDR3: CASSFRTGNSYGYTF; DNA: TGCGCCAGCAGTTTTAGGACGGGAAACTCCTATGGCTACACCTTC
V: TRBV5-4; size: NA; D: NA; J: TRBJ2-3; CDR3: CASSFKGGTDTQYF; DNA: TGTGCCAGCAGCTTTAAGGGGGGGACAGATACGCAGTATTTT
V: TRBV2; size: NA; D: NA; J: TRBJ1-1; CDR3: CASVTQGLNTEAFF; DNA: TGTGCCAGCGTGACACAGGGCCTGAACACTGAAGCTTTCTTT
V: TRBV5-6; size: NA; D: TRBD1; J: TRBJ1-1; CDR3: CASSLVRGTEAFF; DNA: TGTGCCAGCAGCTTGGTCAGGGGGACTGAAGCTTTCTTT
V: TRBV10-3; size: NA; D: TRBD1; J: TRBJ2-7; CDR3: CAITRQDRGLYEQYF; DNA: TGTGCCATCACGCGTCAGGACAGGGGTCTCTACGAGCAGTACTTC
V: TRBV12-5; size: few; D: TRBD2; J: TRBJ2-5; CDR3: CASGLGLAVQETQYF; DNA: TGTGCTAGTGGTTTGGGACTAGCGGTTCAAGAGACCCAGTACTTC
V: TRBV30; size: NA; D: NA; J: TRBJ1-4; CDR3: CAWSVSLNEKLFF; DNA: TGTGCCTGGAGTGTATCCCTCAATGAAAAACTGTTTTTT
V: TRBV6-5; size: NA; D: TRBD2; J: TRBJ2-5; CDR3: CASSYRGGGPPETQYF; DNA: TGTGCCAGCAGTTATCGTGGCGGGGGGCCTCCGGAGACCCAGTACTTC
V: TRBV7-6; size: NA; D: NA; J: TRBJ2-7; CDR3: CASSLAGRGIPYEQYF; DNA: TGTGCCAGCAGCTTAGCCGGTCGGGGGATTCCCTACGAGCAGTACTTC
V: TRBV6-1; size: NA; D: TRBD1; J: TRBJ2-7; CDR3: CACTGAPTYEQYF; DNA: TGTGCCTGTACAGGGGCCCCCACCTACGAGCAGTACTTC
V: TRBV27; size: NA; D: NA; J: TRBJ1-4; CDR3: CASSFSRSGEKLFF; DNA: TGTGCCAGCAGTTTTAGCAGAAGCGGTGAAAAACTGTTTTTT
V: TRBV4-1; size: NA; D: NA; J: TRBJ2-3; CDR3: CASSQVGGKSTDTQYF; DNA: TGCGCCAGCAGCCAAGTCGGGGGTAAGAGCACAGATACGCAGTATTTT
V: TRBV27; size: NA; D: NA; J: TRBJ1-2; CDR3: CASSPTPGVGGYTF; DNA: TGTGCCAGCAGTCCGACGCCAGGGGTGGGAGGCTACACCTTC
V: TRBV10-1; size: NA; D: TRBD1; J: TRBJ2-1; CDR3: CASSAGTGGNEQFF; DNA: TGCGCCAGCAGTGCCGGGACAGGGGGCAATGAGCAGTTCTTC
V: TRBV6-1; size: NA; D: NA; J: TRBJ1-1; CDR3: CASSEREPRIGAFF; DNA: TGTGCCAGCAGTGAACGGGAACCCAGGATTGGGGCTTTCTTT
V: TRBV2; size: NA; D: TRBD2; J: TRBJ2-5; CDR3: CASNLAGEETQYF; DNA: TGTGCCAGCAATCTAGCGGGAGAAGAGACCCAGTACTTC
V: TRBV14; size: NA; D: TRBD2; J: TRBJ2-7; CDR3: CASSQRGGLAGGPSYEQYF; DNA: TGTGCCAGCAGCCAAAGGGGTGGACTAGCGGGAGGCCCTTCCTACGAGCAGTACTTC
V: TRBV19; size: NA; D: NA; J: TRBJ1-5; CDR3: CASSIGGGGNQPQHF; DNA: TGTGCCAGTAGTATTGGGGGAGGTGGCAATCAGCCCCAGCATTTT
V: TRBV2; size: once; D: NA; J: TRBJ1-3; CDR3: CASSVTAGFSGNTIYF; DNA: TGTGCCAGCAGTGTTACGGCAGGCTTCTCTGGAAACACCATATATTTT
V: TRBV4-1; size: NA; D: NA; J: TRBJ1-4; CDR3: CASSQDEGTFFGGATNEKLFF; DNA: TGCGCCAGCAGCCAAGATGAGGGAACCTTCTTCGGGGGGGCAACTAATGAAAAACTGTTTTTT
V: TRBV15; size: once; D: NA; J: TRBJ1-1; CDR3: CATSMVRNTEAFF; DNA: TGTGCCACCAGCATGGTCAGGAACACTGAAGCTTTCTTT
V: TRBV30; size: once; D: TRBD2; J: TRBJ2-3; CDR3: CAWGLAYADTQYF; DNA: TGTGCCTGGGGACTAGCCTACGCGGATACGCAGTATTTT
V: TRBV9; size: NA; D: NA; J: TRBJ2-5; CDR3: CASSVATDLETQYF; DNA: TGTGCCAGCAGCGTAGCTACTGATTTGGAGACCCAGTACTTC
V: TRBV5-1; size: NA; D: NA; J: TRBJ2-1; CDR3: CASSTRTYNEQFF; DNA: TGCGCCAGCAGCACGCGGACCTACAATGAGCAGTTCTTC
V: TRBV6-4; size: once; D: NA; J: TRBJ2-3; CDR3: CASSDEAPLRRRDTQYF; DNA: TGTGCCAGCAGTGACGAAGCACCCCTGCGGAGGCGAGATACGCAGTATTTT
V: TRBV4-1; size: NA; D: TRBD2; J: TRBJ2-7; CDR3: CASSQGPAGEHLEQYF; DNA: TGCGCCAGCAGCCAAGGACCTGCGGGGGAGCATTTGGAGCAGTACTTC